Listed below are T cell receptor beta chains from one sample, sequenced in a study of beta chain features in type 1 diabetes. Sequencing was performed with immunoSEQ multiplex PCR; in TCRdb, only in-frame clones are kept and a portion is missing. Of around 280,000 clones detected, 8% appear once; the ten largest clones hold more than 1%. Sequencing used central memory CD4+ T cells from blood. These receptors came from a woman aged 18-29 years in good health. Each CDR3 is given with its conserved first and last residue. D genes are given only for firm matches. Some rows have no size entry. The others give once, few or many, or a class for an expanded clone.

v_call	d_call	clone_size	j_call	cdr3_nt	cdr3_aa
TRBV6-5	TRBD1	few	TRBJ2-1	TGTGCCAGCAGTTTCTCGGGACAGGGATACAATGAGCAGTTCTTC	CASSFSGQGYNEQFF
TRBV2	-	few	TRBJ1-5	TGTGCCAGCAGTGGTGTACAGGGTAATTATCAGCCCCAGCATTTT	CASSGVQGNYQPQHF
TRBV7-9	-	few	TRBJ2-7	TGTGCCAGCAGCTTAACAATCTACGAGCAGTACTTC	CASSLTIYEQYF
TRBV19	TRBD1	-	TRBJ2-7	TGTGCCAGTAGTATAAGACAGGGTTTCCACGAGCAGTACTTC	CASSIRQGFHEQYF
TRBV11-3	-	-	TRBJ2-1	TGTGCCAGCAGCTTATTTCCCTCGGCTGGCGGCCTCTATGAGCAGTTCTTC	CASSLFPSAGGLYEQFF
TRBV4-1	-	few	TRBJ1-3	TGCGCCAGCAGCCTTGGTTCAGGACCTTCTGGAAACACCATATATTTT	CASSLGSGPSGNTIYF
TRBV28	-	-	TRBJ2-7	TGTGCCAGCAGTTTATACTACGAGCAGTACTTC	CASSLYYEQYF
TRBV2	TRBD1	few	TRBJ1-4	TGTGCCGCCGGACAGGCATCGGGTAATGAAAAACTGTTTTTT	CAAGQASGNEKLFF
TRBV7-2	-	-	TRBJ1-2	TGTGCCAGCAGCGCCACAGGGCGGTATGGCTACACCTTC	CASSATGRYGYTF
TRBV6-5	-	-	TRBJ1-1	TGTGCCAGCAGCTTAGACGGGAGGGGTGCTGAAGCTTTCTTT	CASSLDGRGAEAFF
TRBV18	-	many	TRBJ1-2	TGTGCCAGCTCACCTTTAGGCAGGGGCTATGGCTACACCTTC	CASSPLGRGYGYTF
TRBV11-2	-	few	TRBJ2-3	TGTGCCAGCAGCTTAGTCCCACCGGGGGATACGCAGTATTTT	CASSLVPPGDTQYF
TRBV7-2	-	-	TRBJ2-7	TGTGCCAGCAGCTTAGATCGATATTCGTACGAGCAGTACTTC	CASSLDRYSYEQYF
TRBV7-2	-	few	TRBJ2-1	TGTGCCAGCAGCCCTGGGTCCGGCTCCTACAATGAGCAGTTCTTC	CASSPGSGSYNEQFF
TRBV7-2	-	few	TRBJ2-1	TGTGCCAGCAGTCGCGAGACGAATAGCTACAATGAGCAGTTCTTC	CASSRETNSYNEQFF
TRBV28	TRBD1	few	TRBJ1-3	TGTGCCAGCAGTTTCACGACAGGGGAAAACACCATATATTTT	CASSFTTGENTIYF
TRBV7-2	TRBD2	few	TRBJ2-7	TGTGCCAGTATGCTTACGTCGAGCGGGGTCTCCTACGAGCAGTACTTC	CASMLTSSGVSYEQYF
TRBV7-9	-	-	TRBJ2-1	TGTGCCAGCAGCTTAGTGGGGGGCAATGAGCAGTTCTTC	CASSLVGGNEQFF
TRBV7-8	-	few	TRBJ2-3	TGTGCCAGCAGCCCCGTCCCCAGAAATACGCAGTATTTT	CASSPVPRNTQYF
TRBV9	-	-	TRBJ1-3	TGTGCCAGCAGCGTGGGGGCACACTCTGGAAACACCATATATTTT	CASSVGAHSGNTIYF
TRBV6-6	-	-	TRBJ2-3	TGTGCCAGCAGGACCACATATACGCAGTATTTT	CASRTTYTQYF
TRBV19	-	few	TRBJ1-4	TGTGCCAGTAGTATATTCGGCACCTTCGGAGAAAAACTGTTTTTT	CASSIFGTFGEKLFF
TRBV5-4	TRBD2	-	TRBJ2-5	TGTGCCAGCAGCGGGGGGGGTCTCCAAGAGACCCAGTACTTC	CASSGGGLQETQYF
TRBV5-4	TRBD1	-	TRBJ2-4	TGTGCCAGCAGCCCCGACCCAGGGGGAAATCTAGCCAAAAACATTCAGTACTTC	CASSPDPGGNLAKNIQYF